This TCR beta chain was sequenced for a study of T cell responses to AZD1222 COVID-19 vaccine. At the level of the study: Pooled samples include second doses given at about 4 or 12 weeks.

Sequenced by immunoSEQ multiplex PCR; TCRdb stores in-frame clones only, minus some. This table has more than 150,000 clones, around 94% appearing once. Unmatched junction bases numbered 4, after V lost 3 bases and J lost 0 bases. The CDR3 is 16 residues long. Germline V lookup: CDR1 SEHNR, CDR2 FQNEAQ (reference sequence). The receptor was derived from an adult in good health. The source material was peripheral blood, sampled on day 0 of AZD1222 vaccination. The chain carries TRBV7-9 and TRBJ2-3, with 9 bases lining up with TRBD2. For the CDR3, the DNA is TGTGCCAGCAGCTTTTCCACTAGCGGGAGCACAGATACGCAGTATTTT. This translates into CASSFSTSGSTDTQYF.